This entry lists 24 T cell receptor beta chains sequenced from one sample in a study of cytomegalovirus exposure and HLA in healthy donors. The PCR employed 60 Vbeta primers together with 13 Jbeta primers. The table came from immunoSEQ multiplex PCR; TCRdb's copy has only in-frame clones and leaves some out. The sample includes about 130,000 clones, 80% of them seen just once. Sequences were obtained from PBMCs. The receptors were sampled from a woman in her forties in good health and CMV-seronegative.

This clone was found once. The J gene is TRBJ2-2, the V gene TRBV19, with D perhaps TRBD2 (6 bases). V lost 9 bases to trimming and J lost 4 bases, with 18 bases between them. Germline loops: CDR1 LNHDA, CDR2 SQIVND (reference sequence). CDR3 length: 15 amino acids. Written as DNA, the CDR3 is TGTGCCAGCCTCCGATGGGCGCGGGGCACCGGGGAGCTGTTTTTT. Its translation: CASLRWARGTGELFF.

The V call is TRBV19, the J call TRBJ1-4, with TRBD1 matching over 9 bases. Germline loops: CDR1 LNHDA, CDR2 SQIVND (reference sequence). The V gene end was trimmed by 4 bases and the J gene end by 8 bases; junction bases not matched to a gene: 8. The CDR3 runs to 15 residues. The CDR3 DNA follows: TGTGCCAGTAGTAACCGGGACAGGGCGAGGGAAAAACTGTTTTTT. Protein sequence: CASSNRDRAREKLFF.

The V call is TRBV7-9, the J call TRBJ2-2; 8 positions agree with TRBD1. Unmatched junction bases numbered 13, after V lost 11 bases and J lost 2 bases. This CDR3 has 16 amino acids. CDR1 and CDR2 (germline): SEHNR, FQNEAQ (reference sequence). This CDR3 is CAEQGGQGRNTGELFF. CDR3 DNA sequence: TGTGCCGAGCAGGGAGGACAGGGTCGTAACACCGGGGAGCTGTTTTTT.

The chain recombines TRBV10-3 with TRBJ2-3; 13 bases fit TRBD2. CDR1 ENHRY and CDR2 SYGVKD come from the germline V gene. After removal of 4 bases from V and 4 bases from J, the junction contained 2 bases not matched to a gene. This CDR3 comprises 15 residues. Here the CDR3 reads CAISGLAGGADTQYF. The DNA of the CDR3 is TGTGCCATCAGTGGACTAGCGGGGGGCGCAGATACGCAGTATTTT.

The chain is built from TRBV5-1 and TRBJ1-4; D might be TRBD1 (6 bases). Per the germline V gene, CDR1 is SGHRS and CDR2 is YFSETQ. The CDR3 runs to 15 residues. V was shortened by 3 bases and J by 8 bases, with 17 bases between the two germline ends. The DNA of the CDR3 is TGCGCCAGCAGCTGGGGGGGCCGGAGTCAAGAAAAACTGTTTTTT. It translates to CASSWGGRSQEKLFF.

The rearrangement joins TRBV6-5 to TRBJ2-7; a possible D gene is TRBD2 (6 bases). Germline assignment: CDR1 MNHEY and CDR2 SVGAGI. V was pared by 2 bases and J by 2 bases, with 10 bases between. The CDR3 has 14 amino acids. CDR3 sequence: CASSYGTPTYEQYF. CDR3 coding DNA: TGTGCCAGCAGTTACGGGACTCCAACCTACGAGCAGTACTTC.

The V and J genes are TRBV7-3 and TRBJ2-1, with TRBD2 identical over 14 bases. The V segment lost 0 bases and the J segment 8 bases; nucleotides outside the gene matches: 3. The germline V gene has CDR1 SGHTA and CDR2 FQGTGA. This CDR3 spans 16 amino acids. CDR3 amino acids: CASSLTGLAGEDEQFF. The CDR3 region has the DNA TGTGCCAGCAGCTTAACGGGACTAGCGGGAGAGGATGAGCAGTTCTTC.

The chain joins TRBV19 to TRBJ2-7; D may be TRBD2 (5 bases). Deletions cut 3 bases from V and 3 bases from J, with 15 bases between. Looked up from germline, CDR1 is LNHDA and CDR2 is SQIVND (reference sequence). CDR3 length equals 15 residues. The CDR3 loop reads CASSIGVGEHYEQYF. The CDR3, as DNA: TGTGCCAGTAGTATTGGGGTTGGGGAGCACTACGAGCAGTACTTC.

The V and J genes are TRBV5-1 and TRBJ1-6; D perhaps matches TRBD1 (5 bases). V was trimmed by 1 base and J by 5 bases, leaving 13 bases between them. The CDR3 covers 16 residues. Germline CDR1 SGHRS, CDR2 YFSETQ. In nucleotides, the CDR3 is TGCGCCAGCAGCTTGAGCGGGGCAGGTGATAATTCACCCCTCCACTTT. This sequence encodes CASSLSGAGDNSPLHF.

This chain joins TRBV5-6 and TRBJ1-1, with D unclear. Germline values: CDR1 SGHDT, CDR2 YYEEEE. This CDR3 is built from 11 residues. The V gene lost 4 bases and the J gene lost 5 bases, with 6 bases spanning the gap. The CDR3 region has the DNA TGTGCCAGCAGCATACTGACTGAAGCTTTCTTT. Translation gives CASSILTEAFF.

The DNA of the CDR3 is TGTGCCAGCAGCTTAGGTAACCCGGGGACAGGGAGAGCTTTCTTT. As protein: CASSLGNPGTGRAFF. J is TRBJ1-1 and V is TRBV7-8, with 9 bases fitting TRBD1. CDR3 length: 15 residues. The V and J ends lost 1 base and 10 bases, in that order; junction bases with no gene match: 10. Germline V gives CDR1 SGHVS, CDR2 FQNEAQ.

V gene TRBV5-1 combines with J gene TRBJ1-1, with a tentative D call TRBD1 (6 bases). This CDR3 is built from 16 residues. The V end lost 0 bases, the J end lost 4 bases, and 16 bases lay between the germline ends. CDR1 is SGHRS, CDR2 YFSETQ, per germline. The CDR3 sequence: CASSLVGGGAGTEAFF. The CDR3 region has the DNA TGCGCCAGCAGCTTGGTAGGGGGGGGCGCCGGCACTGAAGCTTTCTTT.

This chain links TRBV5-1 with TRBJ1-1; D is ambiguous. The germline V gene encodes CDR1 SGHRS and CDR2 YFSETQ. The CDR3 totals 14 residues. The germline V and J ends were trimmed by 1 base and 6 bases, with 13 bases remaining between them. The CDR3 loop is CASSLPGLDSEAFF. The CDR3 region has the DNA TGCGCCAGCAGCTTGCCCGGGTTAGATTCTGAAGCTTTCTTT. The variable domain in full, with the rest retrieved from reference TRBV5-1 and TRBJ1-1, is KAGVTQTPRYLIKTRGQQVTLSCSPISGHRSVSWYQQTPGQGLQFLFEYFSETQRNKGNFPGRFSGRQFSNSRSEMNVSTLELGDSALYLCASSLPGLDSEAFFGQGTRLTVV.

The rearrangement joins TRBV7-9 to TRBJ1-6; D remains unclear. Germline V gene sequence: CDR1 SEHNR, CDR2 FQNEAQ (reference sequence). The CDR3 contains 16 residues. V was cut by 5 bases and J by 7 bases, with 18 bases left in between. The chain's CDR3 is CASSPEAGIWNSPLHF. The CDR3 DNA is TGTGCCAGCAGCCCGGAGGCGGGGATTTGGAATTCACCCCTCCACTTT. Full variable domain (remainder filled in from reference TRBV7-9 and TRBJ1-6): DTGVSQNPRHKITKRGQNVTFRCDPISEHNRLYWYRQTLGQGPEFLTYFQNEAQLEKSRLLSDRFSAERPKGSFSTLEIQRTEQGDSAMYLCASSPEAGIWNSPLHFGNGTRLTVT.

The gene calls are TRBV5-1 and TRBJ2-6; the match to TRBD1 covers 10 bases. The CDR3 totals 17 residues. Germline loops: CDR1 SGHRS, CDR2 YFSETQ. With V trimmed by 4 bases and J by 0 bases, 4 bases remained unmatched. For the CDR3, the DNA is TGCGCCAGCAGCCGGGACAGGGGTAGCTCTGGGGCCAACGTCCTGACTTTC. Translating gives CASSRDRGSSGANVLTF.

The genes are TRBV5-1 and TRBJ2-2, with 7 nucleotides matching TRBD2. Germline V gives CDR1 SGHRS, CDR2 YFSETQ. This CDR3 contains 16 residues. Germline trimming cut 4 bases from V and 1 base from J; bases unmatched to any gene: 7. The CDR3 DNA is TGCGCCAGCAGCGCCTCTAGCGGCCAGAACACCGGGGAGCTGTTTTTT. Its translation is CASSASSGQNTGELFF.

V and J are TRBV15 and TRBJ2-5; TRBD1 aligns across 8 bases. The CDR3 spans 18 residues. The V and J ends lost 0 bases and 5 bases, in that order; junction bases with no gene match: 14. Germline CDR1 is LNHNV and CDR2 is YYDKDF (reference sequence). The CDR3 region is CATSRDRVVDRGWETQYF. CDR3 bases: TGTGCCACCAGCAGAGATCGAGTTGTAGACAGGGGATGGGAGACCCAGTACTTC.

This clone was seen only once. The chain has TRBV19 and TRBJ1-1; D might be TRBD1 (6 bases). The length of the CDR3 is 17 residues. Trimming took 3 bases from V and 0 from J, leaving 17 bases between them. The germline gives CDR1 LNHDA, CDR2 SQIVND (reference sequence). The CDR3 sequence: CASSIKIYRVMNTEAFF. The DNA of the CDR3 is TGTGCCAGTAGTATCAAAATATACAGGGTGATGAACACTGAAGCTTTCTTT.

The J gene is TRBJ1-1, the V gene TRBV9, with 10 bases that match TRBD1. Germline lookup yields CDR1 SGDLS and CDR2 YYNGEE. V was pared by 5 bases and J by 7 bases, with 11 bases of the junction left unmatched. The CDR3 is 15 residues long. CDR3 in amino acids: CASSPNRDRGCEAFF. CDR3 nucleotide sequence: TGTGCCAGCAGTCCCAACCGGGACAGGGGCTGTGAAGCTTTCTTT.

CDR3 coding DNA: TGTGCCAGCAGTGTTAGGTTATCAGGGGTTGGGTCACCATATAGCAATCAGCCCCAGCATTTT. Translated: CASSVRLSGVGSPYSNQPQHF. The chain employs TRBV2 and TRBJ1-5; possibly TRBD1 for D (6 bases). In germline, CDR1 is SNHLY, CDR2 FYNNEI. The CDR3 runs 21 residues. The V gene lost 4 bases and the J gene lost 0 bases, with 28 bases spanning the gap.

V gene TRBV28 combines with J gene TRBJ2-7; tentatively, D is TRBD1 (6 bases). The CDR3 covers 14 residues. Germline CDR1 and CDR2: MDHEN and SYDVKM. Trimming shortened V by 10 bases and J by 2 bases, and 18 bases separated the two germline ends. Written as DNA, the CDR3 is TGTGCCACCGCGACGCGAGGACAGACCTACGAGCAGTACTTC. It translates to CATATRGQTYEQYF.

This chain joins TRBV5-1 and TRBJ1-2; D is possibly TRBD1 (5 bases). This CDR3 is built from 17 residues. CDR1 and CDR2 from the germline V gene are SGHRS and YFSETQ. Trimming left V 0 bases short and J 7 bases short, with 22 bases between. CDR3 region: CASSLAALGGAPSGYTF. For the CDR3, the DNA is TGCGCCAGCAGCTTGGCTGCCCTCGGAGGGGCCCCTTCTGGCTACACCTTC.

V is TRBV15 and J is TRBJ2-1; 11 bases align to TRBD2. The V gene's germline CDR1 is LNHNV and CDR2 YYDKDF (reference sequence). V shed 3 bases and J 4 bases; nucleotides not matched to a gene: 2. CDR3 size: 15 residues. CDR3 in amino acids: CATSRGTSGYNEQFF. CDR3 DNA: TGTGCCACCAGCAGGGGGACTAGCGGATACAATGAGCAGTTCTTC. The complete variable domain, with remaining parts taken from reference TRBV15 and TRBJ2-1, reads DAMVIQNPRYQVTQFGKPVTLSCSQTLNHNVMYWYQQKSSQAPKLLFHYYDKDFNNEADTPDNFQSRRPNTSFCFLDIRSPGLGDTAMYLCATSRGTSGYNEQFFGPGTRLTVL.

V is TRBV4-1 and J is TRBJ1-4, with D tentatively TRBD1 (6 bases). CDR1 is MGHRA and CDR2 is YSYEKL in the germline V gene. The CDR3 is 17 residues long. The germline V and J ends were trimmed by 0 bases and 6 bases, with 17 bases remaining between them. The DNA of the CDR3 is TGCGCCAGCAGCCAAGATCTAGGACAGATTATGGATGAAAAACTGTTTTTT. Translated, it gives CASSQDLGQIMDEKLFF.